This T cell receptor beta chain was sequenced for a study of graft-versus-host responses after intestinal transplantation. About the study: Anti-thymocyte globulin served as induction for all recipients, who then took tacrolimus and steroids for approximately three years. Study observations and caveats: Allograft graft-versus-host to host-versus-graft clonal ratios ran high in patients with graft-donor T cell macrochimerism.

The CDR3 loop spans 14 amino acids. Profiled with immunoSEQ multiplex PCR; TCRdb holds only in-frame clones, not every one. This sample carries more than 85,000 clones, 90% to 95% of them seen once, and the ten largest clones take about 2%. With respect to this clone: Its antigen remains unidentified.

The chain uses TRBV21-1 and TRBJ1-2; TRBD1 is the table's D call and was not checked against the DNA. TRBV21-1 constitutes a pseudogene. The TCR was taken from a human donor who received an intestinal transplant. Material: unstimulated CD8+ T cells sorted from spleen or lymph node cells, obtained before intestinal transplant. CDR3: CASKRDRGLYGYTF. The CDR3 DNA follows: TGTGCCAGCAAAAGGGACAGGGGGCTCTATGGCTACACCTTC.